The sequence of this TCR beta chain was determined in a study of OX40 agonist ivuxolimab in advanced cancers. At the level of the study: Eligibility admitted prior anti-PD-1, anti-PD-L1 or anti-CTLA-4 therapy; approximately 40% had some.

Trimming cost V 3 bases and J 2 bases; bases outside gene matches: 6. CDR3 size: 16 residues. Per germline, CDR1 LNHDA and CDR2 SQIVND (reference sequence). Generated by immunoSEQ multiplex PCR, the TCRdb table keeps only in-frame clones and is missing some. The sample includes 80,000 or so clones, roughly 92% of them seen just once. Sequencing was performed on CD4+ or CD8+ T cells sorted from blood, taken in a trial of the OX40 agonist ivuxolimab. The chain is built from TRBV19 and TRBJ2-3, with 9 bases aligning to TRBD2. This clonotype was sampled from an adult with an advanced solid tumor such as melanoma, head and neck, liver or kidney cancer. The CDR3 sequence is CASSMLAGSPTDTQYF. CDR3 nucleotide sequence: TGTGCCAGTAGTATGCTAGCGGGATCCCCCACAGATACGCAGTATTTT.